These 32 T cell receptor beta chains came from one sample sequenced in a study of blood T cell repertoires in COVID-19. The assay was immunoSEQ multiplex PCR, and TCRdb's table has in-frame clones only and misses some. The sample shows 250,000 to 400,000 clones, 85% of them seen only once. The specimen was PBMCs or T cells enriched from blood (not recorded which). The receptors shown here come from a woman under 40 who had been exposed to COVID-19.

On this clone: Other DNA sequences in this specimen translate into the identical CDR3. CDR3 sequence: CASSPDRDYGYTF. The CDR3 bases are TGTGCCAGCAGCCCAGACAGGGACTATGGCTACACCTTC. V usage is TRBV7-2 and J usage is TRBJ1-2; 7 nucleotides match TRBD1. CDR3 length: 13 residues. CDR1 is SGHTA, CDR2 FQGNSA, per germline. J gave up 3 bases and V 5 bases, and 3 bases lay outside the gene matches.

This CDR3 reads CASSVTGGSGANVLTF. The CDR3 nucleotides are TGCGCCAGCAGCGTAACAGGGGGCTCTGGGGCCAACGTCCTGACTTTC. V and J are TRBV5-1 and TRBJ2-6, with 8 bases matching TRBD1. The trim removed 4 bases at V and 0 bases at J, leaving 3 bases unmatched. Looked up from germline, CDR1 is SGHRS and CDR2 is YFSETQ. This CDR3 region has 16 residues.

This chain joins TRBV7-9 and TRBJ2-3; 10 bases align to TRBD1. The CDR3 is 15 amino acids. J was trimmed by 4 bases and V by 3 bases; bases with no gene match: 4. Germline V lookup: CDR1 SEHNR, CDR2 FQNEAQ (reference sequence). As DNA, the CDR3 is TGTGCCAGCAGCTTGACAGGACAGGGGGCAGATACGCAGTATTTT. Its translation: CASSLTGQGADTQYF. Variable domain in full (rest from reference TRBV7-9 and TRBJ2-3): DTGVSQNPRHKITKRGQNVTFRCDPISEHNRLYWYRQTLGQGPEFLTYFQNEAQLEKSRLLSDRFSAERPKGSFSTLEIQRTEQGDSAMYLCASSLTGQGADTQYFGPGTRLTVL.

V usage is TRBV18 and J usage is TRBJ1-4, with D possibly TRBD1 on 6 matching bases. Germline values: CDR1 KGHSH, CDR2 LQKENI. The CDR3 covers 15 residues. V was trimmed by 2 bases and J by 6 bases, leaving 13 bases between them. CDR3 sequence reads: CASSPEPGTYEKLFF. CDR3 bases: TGTGCCAGCTCACCAGAACCTGGGACATATGAAAAACTGTTTTTT.

This CDR3 is CASSKRTSGSVNTQYF. The CDR3 DNA sequence: TGCGCCAGCAGCAAACGGACTAGCGGGAGCGTAAATACGCAGTATTTT. The J gene is TRBJ2-3, the V gene TRBV5-1, with 13 bases fitting TRBD2. From germline, CDR1 is SGHRS and CDR2 YFSETQ. V trimming: 4 bases; J trimming: 7 bases; junction bases outside the gene matches: 9. The CDR3 covers 16 residues.

The V gene is TRBV12-3 or TRBV12-4, the J gene TRBJ2-3; D unresolved. The CDR3 covers 12 residues. V shed 4 bases and J shed 4 bases, with 6 bases lying between them. This CDR3 is CASSSRSDTQYF. The DNA of the CDR3 is TGTGCCAGCAGTTCCCGTTCAGATACGCAGTATTTT.

This chain connects TRBV11-2 to TRBJ1-3; 8 nucleotides agree with TRBD1. Trimming cost V 5 bases and J 2 bases; bases outside gene matches: 5. CDR1 is SGHAT, CDR2 FQNNGV, per germline. The CDR3 totals 15 residues. The CDR3 nucleotides read TGTGCCAGCAGCCCGATACAGGGGGCTGGAAACACCATATATTTT. This codes for CASSPIQGAGNTIYF.

The chain is built from TRBV28 and TRBJ1-3, with a weak D call TRBD1 (5 bases). Trimming stripped 5 bases from V and 0 bases from J, with 14 bases between. This CDR3 has 16 residues. Germline CDR1 and CDR2: MDHEN and SYDVKM. This CDR3 reads CASSLPTANSGNTIYF. CDR3 DNA: TGTGCCAGCAGTCTCCCGACAGCCAACTCTGGAAACACCATATATTTT.

The chain recombines TRBV5-1 with TRBJ1-4; 7 bases agree with TRBD1. Germline values: CDR1 SGHRS, CDR2 YFSETQ. The V segment lost 5 bases and the J segment 2 bases; nucleotides outside the gene matches: 6. The CDR3 contains 15 residues. CDR3 in DNA: TGCGCCAGCAGTTCACAGGGGATCACTAATGAAAAACTGTTTTTT. This sequence encodes CASSSQGITNEKLFF. Using reference TRBV5-1 and TRBJ1-4 for the parts outside the CDR3, the full variable domain is KAGVTQTPRYLIKTRGQQVTLSCSPISGHRSVSWYQQTPGQGLQFLFEYFSETQRNKGNFPGRFSGRQFSNSRSEMNVSTLELGDSALYLCASSSQGITNEKLFFGSGTQLSVL.

The chain employs TRBV5-1 and TRBJ1-1; D perhaps matches TRBD1 (5 bases). Trimming shortened V by 5 bases and J by 5 bases, and 10 bases separated the two germline ends. This CDR3 has 12 residues. CDR1 and CDR2 (germline): SGHRS, YFSETQ. The chain's CDR3 is CASRLGDTEAFF. The CDR3 region has the DNA TGCGCCAGCAGATTAGGGGATACTGAAGCTTTCTTT.

The V gene is TRBV11-2, the J gene TRBJ2-5, with no clear D. CDR1 is SGHAT, CDR2 FQNNGV, per germline. V dropped 7 bases and J dropped 2 bases, with 14 bases sitting between them. The CDR3 loop spans 14 amino acids. The CDR3 region is CASTSYTVQETQYF. The CDR3 DNA reads TGTGCCAGCACTTCGTACACCGTACAAGAGACCCAGTACTTC. The full variable domain, its missing parts supplied by reference TRBV11-2 and TRBJ2-5, is EAGVAQSPRYKIIEKRQSVAFWCNPISGHATLYWYQQILGQGPKLLIQFQNNGVVDDSQLPKDRFSAERLKGVDSTLKIQPAKLEDSAVYLCASTSYTVQETQYFGPGTRLLVL.

This clone was counted only a few times. J is TRBJ1-5 and V is TRBV7-8; TRBD1 is a possible D gene (6 bases). V was clipped by 5 bases and J by 1 base, with 15 bases between them. The V gene's germline CDR1 is SGHVS and CDR2 FQNEAQ. The CDR3 has 16 residues. CDR3 nucleotides: TGTGCCAGCAGCCCCAGGGGAGGGGTGAGCAATCAGCCCCAGCATTTT. It translates to CASSPRGGVSNQPQHF.

The chain combines TRBV24-1 with TRBJ2-7, with D unresolved. The V end was cut by 5 bases, the J end by 2 bases, with 12 bases between. CDR1 KGHDR and CDR2 SFDVKD come from the germline V gene. The length of the CDR3 is 14 residues. CDR3 loop: CATSAHSPPYEQYF. CDR3 bases: TGTGCCACCAGTGCCCACAGTCCCCCCTACGAGCAGTACTTC.

The chain carries TRBV4-3 and TRBJ1-4, with 8 bases aligning to TRBD1. The trim removed 0 bases at V and 5 bases at J, leaving 2 bases unmatched. The CDR3 length is 15 residues. Germline lookup yields CDR1 LGHNA and CDR2 YSLEER. The CDR3 nucleotides are TGCGCCAGCAGCCAAGATCGACAGGGGAATGAAAAACTGTTTTTT. Translating it yields CASSQDRQGNEKLFF.

The rearrangement uses TRBV5-8 and TRBJ2-5; 12 nucleotides align to TRBD1. Germline trimming cut 4 bases from V and 5 bases from J; bases unmatched to any gene: 12. CDR1 is SGHTS, CDR2 YDEGEE, per germline. The CDR3 has 17 residues. The CDR3 reads CASSTYWGQGAGETQYF. The CDR3 coding sequence is TGTGCCAGCAGCACCTACTGGGGACAGGGGGCCGGGGAGACCCAGTACTTC.

The J gene is TRBJ2-6, the V gene TRBV7-9; 11 positions match TRBD1. The junction had 6 bases not matched to a gene; V was cut back by 5 bases and J by 3 bases. Germline V gives CDR1 SEHNR, CDR2 FQNEAQ (reference sequence). The CDR3 extends over 17 amino acids. CDR3 DNA sequence: TGTGCCAGCAGCCCTCGGACAGGGGGCGTTGGGGCCAACGTCCTGACTTTC. This encodes CASSPRTGGVGANVLTF. The full variable domain, completed using reference TRBV7-9 and TRBJ2-6, is DTGVSQNPRHKITKRGQNVTFRCDPISEHNRLYWYRQTLGQGPEFLTYFQNEAQLEKSRLLSDRFSAERPKGSFSTLEIQRTEQGDSAMYLCASSPRTGGVGANVLTFGAGSRLTVL.

The CDR3 sequence: CASSLGVGTSGASEQFF. The DNA of the CDR3 is TGCGCCAGCAGCTTGGGAGTCGGGACTAGCGGAGCCTCGGAGCAGTTCTTC. The chain carries TRBV5-1 and TRBJ2-1; 11 nucleotides align to TRBD2. This CDR3 has 17 residues. Per germline, CDR1 SGHRS and CDR2 YFSETQ. V lost 0 bases and J lost 10; bases outside the gene matches: 12.

This chain links TRBV7-9 with TRBJ1-2, with TRBD1 identical over 8 bases. The V gene's germline CDR1 is SEHNR and CDR2 FQNEAQ (reference sequence). This CDR3 has 15 residues. Unmatched junction bases numbered 4, after V lost 1 base and J lost 3 bases. CDR3 sequence reads: CASSLGQGADYGYTF. CDR3 DNA sequence: TGTGCCAGCAGCTTAGGGCAGGGGGCTGACTATGGCTACACCTTC.

The V and J genes are TRBV2 and TRBJ1-2; D is undetermined. The CDR3 extends over 11 amino acids. Per germline, CDR1 SNHLY and CDR2 FYNNEI. V lost 4 bases, J lost 5 bases, and 5 bases lay in between. CDR3: CASSGRYGYTF. CDR3 DNA: TGTGCCAGCAGTGGTAGATATGGCTACACCTTC.

The chain combines TRBV5-4 with TRBJ2-1; 7 positions agree with TRBD1. The germline V gene encodes CDR1 SGHNT and CDR2 YYREEE (reference sequence). With 4 bases clipped from V and 1 base from J, the junction kept 8 bases outside the gene matches. The CDR3 runs 16 residues. The CDR3 sequence: CASSRPQGVSYNEQFF. As DNA, the CDR3 is TGTGCCAGCAGCCGGCCCCAGGGGGTATCCTACAATGAGCAGTTCTTC.

This chain links TRBV19 with TRBJ1-5; 11 bases line up with TRBD1. This CDR3 has 15 amino acids. V lost 5 bases, J lost 4 bases, and 4 bases stayed unmatched. Germline V gene sequence: CDR1 LNHDA, CDR2 SQIVND (reference sequence). The CDR3 coding sequence is TGTGCCAGTAGTCCTGGACAGGGGGCAAATCAGCCCCAGCATTTT. This translates into CASSPGQGANQPQHF.

The rearrangement links TRBV7-9 to TRBJ1-3; D not certain. This CDR3 region has 15 residues. Germline V gene lookup returns CDR1 SEHNR and CDR2 FQNEAQ (reference sequence). The V gene lost 1 base and the J gene lost 0 bases, with 7 bases spanning the gap. CDR3 nucleotides: TGTGCCAGCAGCTTAGTTACAAGCTCTGGAAACACCATATATTTT. This gives the protein CASSLVTSSGNTIYF. The full variable domain, completed using reference TRBV7-9 and TRBJ1-3, is DTGVSQNPRHKITKRGQNVTFRCDPISEHNRLYWYRQTLGQGPEFLTYFQNEAQLEKSRLLSDRFSAERPKGSFSTLEIQRTEQGDSAMYLCASSLVTSSGNTIYFGEGSWLTVV.

The sample holds a few counts of this clone. V and J are TRBV3-1 (or the pseudogene TRBV3-2) and TRBJ1-3; D is perhaps TRBD1 (6 bases). The V gene's germline CDR1 is LGHDT and CDR2 YNNKEL (reference sequence). Trimming stripped 3 bases from V and 0 bases from J, with 12 bases between. This CDR3 comprises 16 residues. The CDR3 sequence: CASSQGTLLSGNTIYF. The CDR3 DNA sequence: TGTGCCAGCAGCCAGGGGACATTGCTCTCTGGAAACACCATATATTTT.

The V and J genes are TRBV10-3 and TRBJ2-7; 9 bases map to TRBD1. The germline V gene has CDR1 ENHRY and CDR2 SYGVKD. The CDR3 runs to 15 residues. Trimming at V came to 0 bases and at J to 4 bases, leaving 4 bases not matched to a gene. The CDR3 DNA follows: TGTGCCATCAGTGAGTCAGCAGGGACAGGGTACGAGCAGTACTTC. Protein product: CAISESAGTGYEQYF.

This clone was seen once. The V gene is TRBV28, the J gene TRBJ1-2; weak D call: TRBD1 (5 bases). The germline CDR1 and CDR2 sequences are MDHEN and SYDVKM. This CDR3 has 13 amino acids. Trimming pared 3 bases from V and 6 bases from J, leaving 11 bases between. The CDR3 nucleotides are TGTGCCAGCAGTTTTCCGGGACTCCATGGCTACACCTTC. This gives the protein CASSFPGLHGYTF.

The chain uses TRBV6-5 and TRBJ1-5, with TRBD1 matching over 7 bases. From germline, CDR1 is MNHEY and CDR2 SVGAGI. V was pared by 3 bases and J by 5 bases, with 1 base of the junction left unmatched. The CDR3 contains 13 residues. The CDR3 region is CASSYDRDQPQHF. The CDR3, as DNA: TGTGCCAGCAGTTATGACAGGGATCAGCCCCAGCATTTT.

Here the CDR3 DNA reads TGTGCCAGCAGTTTATCGTACGGGGGCGGGGGGTCCTATAATTCACCCCTCCACTTT. Amino acids: CASSLSYGGGGSYNSPLHF. The gene calls are TRBV27 and TRBJ1-6, with a possible D match to TRBD1 (6 bases). The CDR3 totals 19 residues. Germline V gene lookup returns CDR1 MNHEY and CDR2 SMNVEV (reference sequence). Between the trimmed V and J ends, which lost 0 bases and 1 base, there was a span of 16 bases.

The V call is TRBV20-1, the J call TRBJ1-1; D is uncertain. Germline assignment: CDR1 DFQATT and CDR2 SNEGSKA (reference sequence). The CDR3 has 12 residues. The V end lost 3 bases, the J end lost 1 base, and 6 bases lay between the germline ends. The DNA of the CDR3 is TGCAGTGCTAGTGAGAGGAACACTGAAGCTTTCTTT. Translation gives CSASERNTEAFF.

The count of this clone is one. The J gene is TRBJ1-2, the V gene TRBV9; D perhaps matches TRBD1 (6 bases). With 0 bases removed from V and 9 bases from J, the gap between germline ends came to 27 bases. Per the germline V gene, CDR1 is SGDLS and CDR2 is YYNGEE. This CDR3 is 18 amino acids long. CDR3 coding DNA: TGTGCCAGCAGCGTAGCATGGAGAGAGGGCAGGGGTCCCCCTAGCTACACCTTC. Its translation: CASSVAWREGRGPPSYTF.

Only one count was recorded for this clone. The rearrangement links TRBV27 to TRBJ2-1; 11 bases match TRBD2. The V and J ends lost 2 bases and 5 bases, in that order; junction bases with no gene match: 2. This CDR3 is built from 15 residues. The V gene's germline CDR1 is MNHEY and CDR2 SMNVEV (reference sequence). In DNA form, the CDR3 reads TGTGCCAGCAGTTTACGACTAGCGGGGAACAATGAGCAGTTCTTC. As protein: CASSLRLAGNNEQFF.

The chain carries TRBV30 and TRBJ2-1, with D maybe TRBD1 (6 bases). Germline V gene lookup returns CDR1 GTSNPN and CDR2 SVGIG (reference sequence). The CDR3 is 14 residues long. Trimming removed 7 bases from V and 0 bases from J, with 13 bases in between. Written as DNA, the CDR3 is TGTGCCTTGAACAGGGTAAGCTCCTACAATGAGCAGTTCTTC. Its translation is CALNRVSSYNEQFF.

The chain links TRBV7-2 to TRBJ2-3; 9 positions match TRBD2. The CDR3 length is 16 residues. V was clipped by 1 base and J by 3 bases; unmatched bases: 5. Per the germline V gene, CDR1 is SGHTA and CDR2 is FQGNSA. CDR3: CASSLGRGGRTDTQYF. In DNA form, the CDR3 reads TGTGCCAGCAGCTTAGGGCGGGGGGGCCGTACAGATACGCAGTATTTT.